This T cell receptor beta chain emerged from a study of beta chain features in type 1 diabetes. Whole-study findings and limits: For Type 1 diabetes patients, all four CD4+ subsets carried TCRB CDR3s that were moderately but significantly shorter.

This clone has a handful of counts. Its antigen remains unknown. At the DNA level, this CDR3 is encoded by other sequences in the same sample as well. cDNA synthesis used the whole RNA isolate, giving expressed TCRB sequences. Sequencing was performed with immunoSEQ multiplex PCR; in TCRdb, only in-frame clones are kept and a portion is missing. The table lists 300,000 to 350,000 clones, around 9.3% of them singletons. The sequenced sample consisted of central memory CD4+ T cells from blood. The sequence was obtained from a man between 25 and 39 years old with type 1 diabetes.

The CDR3 protein is CASSQALVETQYF. As DNA, the CDR3 is TGCGCCAGCAGCCAAGCGCTAGTAGAGACCCAGTACTTC. The J gene is TRBJ2-5, the V gene TRBV4-1, with no clear D. CDR1 MGHRA and CDR2 YSYEKL come from the germline V gene. CDR3 length equals 13 residues. The V and J ends lost 1 base and 4 bases respectively, with 7 bases between them.